Shown below are 30 T cell receptor beta chains from a single sample sequenced in a study of T-cell memory formation after mild COVID-19. MiXCR, run by TCRdb on the 5' RACE reads, gives a single entry per CDR3 protein. The sample includes hundreds of thousands of distinct CDR3 sequences, roughly 22% seen only once; the top ten take under 15%. Sample: PBMCs or a T cell subset sorted from them (not recorded which). The receptors originated from an adult woman who had mild COVID-19 (a few samples of this study predate the infection). Cell type and time point are not known.

The gene calls are TRBV29-1 and TRBJ2-7; no clear D. V was clipped by 1 base and J by 3 bases, with 10 bases between them. The CDR3 length is 13 residues. CDR1 SQVTM and CDR2 ANQGSEA come from the germline V gene. CDR3 loop: CSVEVAGNYEQYF. The DNA of the CDR3 is TGCAGCGTTGAAGTAGCCGGTAACTACGAGCAGTACTTC.

V and J are TRBV11-3 and TRBJ2-1; D perhaps matches TRBD2 (5 bases). V dropped 2 bases and J dropped 15 bases, with 11 bases sitting between them. The CDR3 is made up of 11 amino acids. Germline CDR1 is SGHNT and CDR2 is YENEEA. The CDR3 sequence is CASSLTRAMFF. CDR3 nucleotides: TGTGCCAGCAGCTTAACTAGGGCTATGTTCTTC. The complete variable domain, with remaining parts taken from reference TRBV11-3 and TRBJ2-1, reads EAGVVQSPRYKIIEKKQPVAFWCNPISGHNTLYWYLQNLGQGPELLIRYENEEAVDDSQLPKDRFSAERLKGVDSTLKIQPAELGDSAVYLCASSLTRAMFFGPGTRLTVL.

There are a few counts of this clonotype. This chain's CDR3 is CASGVIGRWGNEQFF. DNA for the CDR3: TGTGCCAGCGGCGTAATCGGGAGATGGGGCAATGAGCAGTTCTTC. The chain is built from TRBV27 and TRBJ2-1, with D maybe TRBD2 (6 bases). The CDR3 covers 15 residues. From germline, CDR1 is MNHEY and CDR2 SMNVEV (reference sequence). V lost 8 bases, J lost 6 bases, and 20 bases lay in between.

This clonotype showed up just a few times. V gene TRBV20-1 combines with J gene TRBJ2-2; D ambiguous. From germline, CDR1 is DFQATT and CDR2 SNEGSKA (reference sequence). Deletions cut 0 bases from V and 2 bases from J, with 13 bases between. The CDR3 consists of 16 residues. The CDR3 sequence is CSARDGRSSNTGELFF. The CDR3 DNA follows: TGCAGTGCTAGAGATGGAAGGTCCTCCAACACCGGGGAGCTGTTTTTT.

The V gene is TRBV29-1, the J gene TRBJ1-2; D possibly corresponds to TRBD1 (5 bases). Germline CDR1 and CDR2: SQVTM and ANQGSEA. The CDR3 extends over 10 amino acids. V was cut by 7 bases and J by 7 bases, with 10 bases left in between. CDR3 region: CSARDSGYTF. DNA of the CDR3: TGCAGCGCCCGGGACTCTGGCTACACCTTC.

There are a few counts of this clonotype. The chain has TRBV19 and TRBJ1-1; D ambiguous. Trimming removed 8 bases from V and 2 bases from J, with 21 bases in between. Germline CDR1 and CDR2: LNHDA and SQIVND (reference sequence). CDR3 length: 16 amino acids. DNA for the CDR3: TGTGCCAGTTCCTCCACGAGGGCAGGTGAAAACACTGAAGCTTTCTTT. It codes for CASSSTRAGENTEAFF.

V is TRBV7-6 and J is TRBJ2-1; D is possibly TRBD1 (6 bases). This CDR3 has 15 residues. Trimming stripped 1 base from V and 6 bases from J, with 13 bases between. Germline V gene data show CDR1 as SGHVS and CDR2 as FNYEAQ. The CDR3 loop is CASSLDFQGSNEQFF. Here the CDR3 DNA reads TGTGCCAGCAGCTTAGACTTCCAGGGGTCCAATGAGCAGTTCTTC.

The sample holds a few counts of this clonotype. V and J are TRBV13 and TRBJ1-1, with 7 bases aligning to TRBD1. The J segment lost 0 bases and the V segment lost 1 base, leaving 5 bases of the junction unmatched. Germline V lookup: CDR1 PRHDT, CDR2 FYEKMQ (reference sequence). This CDR3 is 16 amino acids long. This chain's CDR3 is CASSLEEDRMNTEAFF. The CDR3 nucleotides read TGTGCCAGCAGCTTAGAAGAGGACAGGATGAACACTGAAGCTTTCTTT.

The rearrangement uses TRBV12-3 or TRBV12-4 and TRBJ1-2; a weak D match, TRBD1 (6 bases). Trimming cost V 5 bases and J 2 bases, with 15 bases left between them. The CDR3 is made up of 15 amino acids. CDR3 bases: TGTGCCAGCAGTCCCCACGGGGGCGTCAACTATGGCTACACCTTC. Translating gives CASSPHGGVNYGYTF.

J is TRBJ2-1 and V is TRBV7-9, with D maybe TRBD1 (5 bases). Germline-derived CDR1 and CDR2 are SEHNR and FQNEAQ (reference sequence). The CDR3 is 16 residues long. Trimming removed 5 bases at V and 8 bases at J, with 22 bases between. The DNA for the CDR3 is TGTGCCAGCAGCGCCCTCTTTAAGGGGCGTCCGGATGAGCAGTTCTTC. Translated: CASSALFKGRPDEQFF.

This clonotype was seen many times. This rearrangement joins TRBV27 to TRBJ1-2, with 7 bases identical to TRBD1. The trim removed 6 bases at V and 10 bases at J, leaving 14 bases unmatched. Germline V gives CDR1 MNHEY, CDR2 SMNVEV (reference sequence). There are 14 residues in the CDR3. As DNA, the CDR3 is TGTGCCAGCAGCCCAACCCGGACAGGCAGACACTACACCTTC. Amino acids: CASSPTRTGRHYTF.

The rearrangement joins TRBV5-1 to TRBJ1-4, with 7 nucleotides matching TRBD1. The CDR3 totals 15 residues. V gave up 4 bases and J gave up 8 bases; unmatched junction bases: 11. Per the germline V gene, CDR1 is SGHRS and CDR2 is YFSETQ. In DNA, the CDR3 is TGCGCCAGCAGCCCGGGGGGACAGCCGGGCGAAAAACTGTTTTTT. Translating gives CASSPGGQPGEKLFF.

Only a few counts were recorded for this clonotype. V usage is TRBV11-1 and J usage is TRBJ2-5; 9 bases are shared with TRBD2. Trimming took 5 bases from V and 5 from J; bases not matched to a gene: 12. The CDR3 totals 16 residues. Germline V lookup: CDR1 SGHAT, CDR2 FQDESV (reference sequence). This CDR3 reads CASSRLRGGLFETQYF. CDR3 nucleotides: TGTGCCAGCAGCCGATTGCGGGGGGGACTCTTCGAGACCCAGTACTTC.

The V gene is TRBV3-1, the J gene TRBJ2-5; D possibly uses TRBD1 or TRBD2 (5 bases each). The CDR3 has 15 amino acids. The germline gives CDR1 LGHDT, CDR2 YNNKEL (reference sequence). Trimming stripped 2 bases from V and 2 bases from J, with 12 bases between. The CDR3 DNA follows: TGTGCCAGCAGCCAAAGGGACGGATCACAAGAGACCCAGTACTTC. This sequence encodes CASSQRDGSQETQYF.

This clonotype appeared a few times. As the CDR3 is not closed by the conserved phenylalanine or tryptophan, this likely results from a read error. The CDR3 region has the DNA TGTGCCAGCAGCGAGGGGGGACTGAGCTCCTACGAGCAGTACTTG. Amino acids: CASSEGGLSSYEQYL. The chain uses TRBV12-3 or TRBV12-4 and TRBJ2-7; D might be TRBD1 or TRBD2, each matching 6 bases. The CDR3 extends over 15 amino acids. V was pared by 6 bases and J by 0 bases, with 15 bases between.

This rearrangement joins TRBV27 to TRBJ1-2; perhaps TRBD1 as D (6 bases). V lost 2 bases and J lost 0, with 10 bases in between. Germline CDR1 and CDR2: MNHEY and SMNVEV (reference sequence). The CDR3 consists of 15 residues. CDR3 amino acids: CASSLTPGANYGYTF. The DNA of the CDR3 is TGTGCCAGCAGTTTAACCCCAGGGGCTAACTATGGCTACACCTTC.

This clonotype was seen a handful of times. The chain recombines TRBV6-5 with TRBJ2-5; 9 bases align to TRBD2. There are 16 residues in the CDR3. Germline CDR1 reads MNHEY; CDR2 reads SVGAGI. V was pared by 0 bases and J by 5 bases, with 7 bases of the junction left unmatched. In DNA form, the CDR3 reads TGTGCCAGCAGTTACTCAGAAGCGGGGGGCCAGGAGACCCAGTACTTC. This translates into CASSYSEAGGQETQYF.

This clonotype was observed a handful of times. V gene TRBV4-1 combines with J gene TRBJ2-3, with D possibly called TRBD1 or TRBD2 (5 bases each). This CDR3 comprises 16 residues. The V gene lost 4 bases and the J gene lost 2 bases, with 16 bases spanning the gap. From germline, CDR1 is MGHRA and CDR2 YSYEKL. This chain's CDR3 is CASSPTGAAFTDTQYF. The CDR3 DNA reads TGCGCCAGCAGCCCCACCGGGGCAGCATTCACAGATACGCAGTATTTT.

V usage is TRBV12-3 or TRBV12-4 and J usage is TRBJ2-5; 8 nucleotides agree with TRBD1. The junction had 9 bases not matched to a gene; V was cut back by 7 bases and J by 5 bases. The CDR3 runs 14 residues. CDR3 residues: CASTLGQGWETQYF. CDR3 coding DNA: TGTGCCAGCACCCTCGGACAGGGATGGGAGACCCAGTACTTC.

The genes are TRBV27 and TRBJ2-1; 8 nucleotides line up with TRBD1. V gave up 5 bases and J gave up 8 bases; unmatched junction bases: 8. CDR1 MNHEY and CDR2 SMNVEV come from the germline V gene (reference sequence). The CDR3 is 14 amino acids. The CDR3 protein is CASSPLQQGDEQFF. The CDR3 nucleotides are TGTGCCAGCAGTCCCCTCCAACAGGGGGATGAGCAGTTCTTC.

In its sample, this clonotype was seen a few times. The gene calls are TRBV7-9 and TRBJ2-2; 7 bases map to TRBD1. V was clipped by 3 bases and J by 6 bases; unmatched bases: 7. The length of the CDR3 is 15 residues. Germline V gene lookup returns CDR1 SEHNR and CDR2 FQNEAQ (reference sequence). In DNA form, the CDR3 reads TGTGCCAGCAGCTTTGGCGACAGGGTTGCCGGGGAGCTGTTTTTT. It yields the protein CASSFGDRVAGELFF. The full variable domain, its missing parts supplied by reference TRBV7-9 and TRBJ2-2, is DTGVSQNPRHKITKRGQNVTFRCDPISEHNRLYWYRQTLGQGPEFLTYFQNEAQLEKSRLLSDRFSAERPKGSFSTLEIQRTEQGDSAMYLCASSFGDRVAGELFFGEGSRLTVL.

This clonotype has just a few counts. The chain recombines TRBV4-1 with TRBJ2-6; D is uncertain. Germline-derived CDR1 and CDR2 are MGHRA and YSYEKL. This CDR3 is built from 19 residues. Between the trimmed V and J ends, which lost 0 bases and 0 bases, there was a span of 15 bases. Written as DNA, the CDR3 is TGCGCCAGCAGCCAAGAAGGACGGAGCGCCCGCTCTGGGGCCAACGTCCTGACTTTC. Encoded protein: CASSQEGRSARSGANVLTF.

This clonotype appeared a few times. The V gene is TRBV19, the J gene TRBJ2-7; D ambiguous. There are 12 residues in the CDR3. The V gene lost 6 bases and the J gene lost 2 bases, with 8 bases spanning the gap. Germline CDR1 LNHDA, CDR2 SQIVND (reference sequence). This CDR3 reads CASRGPTYEQYF. Written as DNA, the CDR3 is TGTGCCAGTAGGGGCCCGACCTACGAGCAGTACTTC.

The chain employs TRBV7-9 and TRBJ1-2, with D perhaps matching TRBD1 (6 bases). This CDR3 has 15 amino acids. V was shortened by 2 bases and J by 8 bases, with 18 bases between the two germline ends. Germline V gene data show CDR1 as SEHNR and CDR2 as FQNEAQ (reference sequence). CDR3 DNA: TGTGCCAGCAGCTTATTGGAAGACCCCGGGGGCGGCTACACCTTC. Protein: CASSLLEDPGGGYTF.

This clonotype was recorded a few times. The chain is built from TRBV27 and TRBJ1-1, with no clear D. CDR3 length equals 16 residues. The germline V gene has CDR1 MNHEY and CDR2 SMNVEV (reference sequence). The V gene lost 2 bases and the J gene lost 0 bases, with 13 bases spanning the gap. The CDR3 spells CASSLSRPLMNTEAFF. CDR3 nucleotides: TGTGCCAGCAGTTTAAGCAGGCCCTTGATGAACACTGAAGCTTTCTTT.

This clonotype was observed a handful of times. The chain combines TRBV2 with TRBJ1-6; TRBD1 might be the D (5 bases). The CDR3 sequence is 17 residues long. In germline, CDR1 is SNHLY, CDR2 FYNNEI. The V end lost 6 bases, the J end lost 7 bases, and 22 bases lay between the germline ends. This CDR3 is CASRRRTGTGGNSPLHF. CDR3 bases: TGTGCCAGCAGACGACGCACCGGGACTGGGGGGAATTCACCCCTCCACTTT.

This clonotype appeared a few times. The chain has TRBV12-3 or TRBV12-4 and TRBJ2-7, with D perhaps being TRBD1 or TRBD2 (7 bases each). The V end lost 3 bases, the J end lost 1 base, and 13 bases lay between the germline ends. The CDR3 runs 15 residues. This chain's CDR3 is CASSFPRGGSYEQYF. As DNA, the CDR3 is TGTGCCAGCAGTTTTCCCAGGGGGGGTTCCTACGAGCAGTACTTC.

The genes are TRBV20-1 and TRBJ2-1, with TRBD2 matching 10 bases. The CDR3 is made up of 15 amino acids. The germline gives CDR1 DFQATT, CDR2 SNEGSKA (reference sequence). The ends lost 3 bases at V and 2 bases at J; junction bases unmatched: 4. CDR3 in DNA: TGCAGTGCTAGGAAAGGGACTAGCGCCTACAATGAGCAGTTCTTC. Its translation: CSARKGTSAYNEQFF.

This clonotype was found a few times. The chain links TRBV20-1 to TRBJ2-5; 8 positions agree with TRBD1. CDR1 and CDR2 from the germline V gene are DFQATT and SNEGSKA (reference sequence). Trimming removed 6 bases from V and 5 bases from J; junction bases left unmatched: 8. The CDR3 has 13 amino acids. CDR3 amino acids: CSAVRTGRETQYF. The CDR3 DNA sequence: TGCAGTGCGGTACGGACAGGGCGGGAGACCCAGTACTTC.

There are a few counts of this clonotype. This chain links TRBV5-1 with TRBJ2-1, with 7 bases lining up with TRBD1. Looked up from germline, CDR1 is SGHRS and CDR2 is YFSETQ. Trimming at V came to 3 bases and at J to 8 bases, leaving 11 bases not matched to a gene. The length of the CDR3 is 15 residues. The CDR3 loop is CASSWPRQGIHEQFF. Written as DNA, the CDR3 is TGCGCCAGCAGCTGGCCCCGACAGGGAATCCATGAGCAGTTCTTC.